These T cell receptor beta chains were read from a single sample in a study of OX40 agonist ivuxolimab in advanced cancers. The assay was immunoSEQ multiplex PCR, and TCRdb's table has in-frame clones only and misses some. This sample has roughly 23,000 clones, with roughly 84% found just once. The specimen was CD4+ or CD8+ T cells sorted from blood, collected in a trial of the OX40 agonist ivuxolimab. The receptors come from an adult with an advanced solid tumor such as melanoma, head and neck, liver or kidney cancer. CDR3s include the opening cysteine and the closing phenylalanine or tryptophan. The D gene is left open where the match is weak. Some rows have no size entry. The others give once, few or many, or a class for an expanded clone.

>TRBV7-6|-|TRBJ1-4|TRBD1|13
TGTGCCAGCAGCTTAGCGGGACAGGGTAAACTGTTTTTT
CASSLAGQGKLFF
>TRBV4-2|-|TRBJ1-1|-|14
TGTGCCAGCAGCCAAGATTTGGGTAACACTGAAGCTTTCTTT
CASSQDLGNTEAFF
>TRBV5-4|once|TRBJ2-7|TRBD1|15
TGTGCCAGCAGCGCCCCGGGACAGGGGGCCTACGAGCAGTACTTC
CASSAPGQGAYEQYF
>TRBV5-8|-|TRBJ1-2|TRBD1|15
TGTGCCAGCAGCTCGGGACAGGGGGCTTTCTATGGCTACACCTTC
CASSSGQGAFYGYTF
>TRBV11-2|-|TRBJ1-1|-|15
TGTGCCAGCAGCTTGGTAGGAGGGGCAGACACTGAAGCTTTCTTT
CASSLVGGADTEAFF
>TRBV5-1|-|TRBJ2-5|-|14
TGCGCCAGCAGCTCCCTTGGGGCCGCAGAGACCCAGTACTTC
CASSSLGAAETQYF
>TRBV6-5|-|TRBJ2-5|-|14
TGTGCCAGCAGTTACTCGGGCAAACAAGAGACCCAGTACTTC
CASSYSGKQETQYF
>TRBV19|-|TRBJ2-3|TRBD2|14
TGTGCCAGTAACCGCGGGGGGCTGGGAGATACGCAGTATTTT
CASNRGGLGDTQYF
>TRBV27|-|TRBJ2-5|TRBD1|13
TGTGCCAGCACCGGGACAGGGGAAGAGACCCAGTACTTC
CASTGTGEETQYF
>TRBV5-6|-|TRBJ2-1|TRBD1|16
TGTGCCAGCAGCTTGGAACGACAGGGGGCGCAAAATGAGCAGTTCTTC
CASSLERQGAQNEQFF
>TRBV27|-|TRBJ2-1|-|14
TGTGCCAGCAGTTTATCACGCGGAAACAATGAGCAGTTCTTC
CASSLSRGNNEQFF
>TRBV5-1|-|TRBJ2-3|-|15
TGCGCCAGCAGCTTGATGACCTTAGGCACAGATACGCAGTATTTT
CASSLMTLGTDTQYF
>TRBV7-2|-|TRBJ1-2|-|15
TGTGCCAGCAGCTTCTGGGGATCCCACTATGATGGCTACACCTTC
CASSFWGSHYDGYTF
>TRBV9|-|TRBJ1-3|-|15
TGTGCCAGCAGCGTAGGGCGAGGGTACGGAAACACCATATATTTT
CASSVGRGYGNTIYF
>TRBV5-4|-|TRBJ1-4|-|15
TGTGCCAGCAGCTTAAAGGCAGGGGCGGGTGAAAAACTGTTTTTT
CASSLKAGAGEKLFF
>TRBV13|few|TRBJ2-2|TRBD1|17
TGTGCCAGCAGCTCCTCGGACAGGGGGCTTGGAGCCGGGGAGCTGTTTTTT
CASSSSDRGLGAGELFF
>TRBV7-9|-|TRBJ2-7|TRBD2|14
TGTGCCAGCAGCTTAGTTAGCGGGGGCTACGAGCAGTACTTC
CASSLVSGGYEQYF
>TRBV7-9|-|TRBJ1-5|-|13
TGTGCCAGCAGCTTAGCGGGGGTAGACGGGCAGCATTTT
CASSLAGVDGQHF
>TRBV6-5|-|TRBJ1-1|-|13
TGTGCCAGCAGCCTCGGGGGTGGGAGCGAAGCTTTCTTT
CASSLGGGSEAFF
>TRBV4-1|-|TRBJ1-5|-|14
TGCGCCAGCAGCCAAGATTACGGTCATCAGCCCCAGCATTTT
CASSQDYGHQPQHF
>TRBV4-1|-|TRBJ2-3|TRBD2|12
TGCGCCAGTAGCGGGGAAACAGATACGCAGTATTTT
CASSGETDTQYF
>TRBV7-9|-|TRBJ2-3|-|15
TGTGCCAGCAGCTTGAAGGGGTGGCCGTCGGATACGCAGTATTTT
CASSLKGWPSDTQYF
>TRBV6-5|-|TRBJ1-5|-|13
TGTGCCAGCAGTATACAGGGAACCCGGCCCCAGCATTTT
CASSIQGTRPQHF
>TRBV27|-|TRBJ2-1|-|13
TGTGCCAGCAGTTTATCACCTTACAATGAGCAGTTCTTC
CASSLSPYNEQFF
>TRBV7-6|-|TRBJ1-5|TRBD1|16
TGTGCCAGCAGCCCAGGGGGCGGCAGAATCAATCAGCCCCAGCATTTT
CASSPGGGRINQPQHF
>TRBV6-1|-|TRBJ2-7|TRBD1|15
TGTGCCAGCAGCGTACGGGGACAGGGGTTCTACGAGCAGTACTTC
CASSVRGQGFYEQYF
>TRBV5-6|-|TRBJ1-5|TRBD1|14
TGTGCCAGCAGCTTTGGGACAGGGGATCAGCCCCAGCATTTT
CASSFGTGDQPQHF
>TRBV5-4|-|TRBJ2-7|-|14
TGTGCCAGCAGCTTGGAGGGGTTTGGCTACGAGCAGTACTTC
CASSLEGFGYEQYF
>TRBV15|once|TRBJ2-1|-|14
TGTGCCACCAGCAGAGATAGTTTGGAGAATGAGCAGTTCTTC
CATSRDSLENEQFF
>TRBV19|-|TRBJ2-1|TRBD1|15
TGTGCCAGTAGTACAGGGGGCAGAACTTACAATGAGCAGTTCTTC
CASSTGGRTYNEQFF
>TRBV15|-|TRBJ2-5|TRBD1|16
TGTGCCACCAGCAGAGGGGACAGGGGGCAGGGAGAGACCCAGTACTTC
CATSRGDRGQGETQYF
>TRBV7-6|few|TRBJ2-5|-|13
TGTGCCAGCAGCACGGACGATCAAGAGACCCAGTACTTC
CASSTDDQETQYF
>TRBV5-1|-|TRBJ2-7|-|13
TGCGCCAGCAGCTTGGTTCCGTCCTACGAGCAGTACTTC
CASSLVPSYEQYF
>TRBV2|-|TRBJ2-7|TRBD2|14
TGTGCCAGCAGACCGGGACTAGCTCTGCTGGAGCAGTACTTC
CASRPGLALLEQYF
>TRBV4-1|-|TRBJ2-2|-|15
TGCGCCAGCAGCCAAAGGACGGTGAACACCGGGGAGCTGTTTTTT
CASSQRTVNTGELFF
>TRBV28|-|TRBJ1-1|-|15
TGTGCCAGCAGTTATCCCGACCCGGGGTGGGCTGAAGCTTTCTTT
CASSYPDPGWAEAFF
>TRBV18|-|TRBJ2-4|-|18
TGTGCCAGCTCGCAGACTTATGGGGAGCAACTAGCCAAAAACATTCAGTACTTC
CASSQTYGEQLAKNIQYF